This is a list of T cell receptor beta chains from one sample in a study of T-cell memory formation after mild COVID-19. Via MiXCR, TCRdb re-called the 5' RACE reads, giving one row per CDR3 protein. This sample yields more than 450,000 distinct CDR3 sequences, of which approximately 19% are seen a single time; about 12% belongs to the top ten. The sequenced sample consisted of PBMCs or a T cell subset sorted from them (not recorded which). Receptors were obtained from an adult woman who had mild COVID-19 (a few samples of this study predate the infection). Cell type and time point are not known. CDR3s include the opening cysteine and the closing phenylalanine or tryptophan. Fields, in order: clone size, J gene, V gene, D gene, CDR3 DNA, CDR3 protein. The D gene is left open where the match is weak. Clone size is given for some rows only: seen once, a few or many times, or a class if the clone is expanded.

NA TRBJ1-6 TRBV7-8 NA TGTGCCAGCAGCCAAAGGGGACATACGAACTCCTATAATTCACCCCTCCACTTT CASSQRGHTNSYNSPLHF
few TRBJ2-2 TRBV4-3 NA TGCGCCAGCAGCCCAACAGATAACACCGGGGAGCTGTTTTTT CASSPTDNTGELFF
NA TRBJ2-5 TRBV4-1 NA TGCGCCAGCAGCCAAGGTTGGGGCCCCCAGGGAGGCCAAGAGACCCAGTACTTC CASSQGWGPQGGQETQYF
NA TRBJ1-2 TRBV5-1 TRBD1 TGCGCCAGCAGCTCAAGACAGGGGACTTATGGCTACACCTTC CASSSRQGTYGYTF
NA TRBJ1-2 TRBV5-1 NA TGCGCCAGCAGCTTGGATGGGGGATTCAACTATGGCTACACCTTC CASSLDGGFNYGYTF
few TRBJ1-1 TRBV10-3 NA TGTGCCATCAGCACACTTAACACTGAAGCTTTCTTT CAISTLNTEAFF
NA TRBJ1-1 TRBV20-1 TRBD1 TGCAGTGCTAGAGCCCTCGACAGGGCCGTCTCCGCTTTCTTT CSARALDRAVSAFF
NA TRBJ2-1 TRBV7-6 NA TGTGCCAGCAGCCCCTTAGGGCCAGCTGGAAATGAGCAGTTCTTC CASSPLGPAGNEQFF
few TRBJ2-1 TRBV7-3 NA TGTGCCAGCAGCTTAAGCCACTCAGGGGACAATGAGCAGTTCTTC CASSLSHSGDNEQFF
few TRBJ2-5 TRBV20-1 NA TGCAGTGCCTCGACTCGAGTGGGCAGGAACTTC CSASTRVGRNF
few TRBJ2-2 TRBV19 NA TGTGCCAGTGGCGTGACAGGTTACGGGGAGCTGTTTTTT CASGVTGYGELFF
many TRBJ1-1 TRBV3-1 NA TGTGCCAGCAGGGGGGGGACTGAAGCTTTCTTT CASRGGTEAFF
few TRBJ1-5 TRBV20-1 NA TGCAGTGCCACCAAACAGGGCAATCAGCCCCAGCATTTT CSATKQGNQPQHF
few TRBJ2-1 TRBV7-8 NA TGTGCCAGCAGCTTAGACTCCCGGAGCTCCTACAATGAGCAGTTCTTC CASSLDSRSSYNEQFF
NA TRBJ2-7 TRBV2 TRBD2 TGTGCCAGCAGTGAGTCTAGCGGGTATACCTACGAGCAGTACTTC CASSESSGYTYEQYF
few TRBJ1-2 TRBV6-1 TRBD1 TGTGCCAGCAGTGACGGCGGGACAGCCTATGGCTACACCTTC CASSDGGTAYGYTF
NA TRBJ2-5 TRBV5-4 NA TGTGCCAGCAGCTTGTTAACGGACACCCAAGAGACCCAGTACTTC CASSLLTDTQETQYF
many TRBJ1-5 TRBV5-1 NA TGCGCCAGCAGCTTCGTCGGGAATCAGCCCCAGCATTTT CASSFVGNQPQHF
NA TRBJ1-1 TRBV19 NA TGTGCCAGTAGTATCTTCGGTAACACTGAAGCTTTCTTT CASSIFGNTEAFF
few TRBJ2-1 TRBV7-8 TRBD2 TGTGCCAGCAGCTTAACTCTAGCGGGATTCTACAATGAGCAGTTCTTC CASSLTLAGFYNEQFF
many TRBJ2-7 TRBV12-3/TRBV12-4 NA TGTGCCAGCACCCCAAACCCGGGCGAGCAGTACTTC CASTPNPGEQYF
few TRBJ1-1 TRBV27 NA TGTGCCAGCAGTTTCGTCGCGGGCCTTGAAGCTTTCTTT CASSFVAGLEAFF
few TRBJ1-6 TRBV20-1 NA TGCAGTGCTAGAGCTGAGGGAACCTCACCCCTCCACTTT CSARAEGTSPLHF
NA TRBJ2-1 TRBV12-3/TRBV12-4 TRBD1 TGTGCCAGCAGTCCCGGGACAGGGGCCGGTGAGCAGTTCTTC CASSPGTGAGEQFF
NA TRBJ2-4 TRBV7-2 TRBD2 TGTGCCAGCAGCTTGGTGGTAGCGGGGGGCCGGGACAAAAACATTCAGTACTTC CASSLVVAGGRDKNIQYF
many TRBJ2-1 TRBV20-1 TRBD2 TGCAGTGCTAGGACTAGCGGGCGGCAAGTTTACAATGAGCAGTTCTTC CSARTSGRQVYNEQFF
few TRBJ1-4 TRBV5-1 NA TGCGCCAGCAGCAAACAGGGAGGCCCTAATGAAAAACTGTTTTTT CASSKQGGPNEKLFF
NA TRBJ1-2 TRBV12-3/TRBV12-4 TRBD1 TGTGCCAGCAGACTTGGGACAGGGCCTTGGTCGAGAGGCTACACCTTC CASRLGTGPWSRGYTF
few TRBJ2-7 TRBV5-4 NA TGTGCCAGCAGCCCAGCGAGGGGCGACTTCGGGGAGCAGTACTTC CASSPARGDFGEQYF
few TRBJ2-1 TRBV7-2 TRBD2 TGTGCCAGCAGCTTTAACGAGCGGGGACGAACGTTCTTC CASSFNERGRTFF
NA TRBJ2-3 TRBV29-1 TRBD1 TGCAGCGTTACCGGGACAGCTTACACAGATACGCAGTATTTT CSVTGTAYTDTQYF
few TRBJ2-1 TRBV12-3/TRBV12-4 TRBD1 TGTGCCAGCCTCTCGGGACAGGGACTCTATGAGCAGTTCTTC CASLSGQGLYEQFF
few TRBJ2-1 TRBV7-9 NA TGTGCCAGCAGCTTAGTAGCGGAGTTCTACAATGAGCAGTTCTTC CASSLVAEFYNEQFF
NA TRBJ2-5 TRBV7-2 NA TGTGCCAGCAGCTCTCAATCCGGGACTCGTGAGACCCAGTACTTC CASSSQSGTRETQYF
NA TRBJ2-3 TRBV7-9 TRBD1 TGTGCCAGCAGCCTTCCTCCGGGACAGGGGACAGATACGCAGTATTTT CASSLPPGQGTDTQYF
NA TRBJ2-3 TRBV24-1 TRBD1 TGTGCCACCAGTGATGCTGAGACAGGGTATACGCAGTATTTT CATSDAETGYTQYF
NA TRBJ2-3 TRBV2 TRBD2 TGTGCCAGCAGCGTACTAGCGACTAGCACAGATACGCAGTATTTT CASSVLATSTDTQYF
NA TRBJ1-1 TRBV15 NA TGTGCCACCACCTACGGAGGGATGAACACTGAAGCTTTCTTT CATTYGGMNTEAFF
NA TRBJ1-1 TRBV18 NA TGTGCCAGCTCACCACAGGGGATAGAAGCTTTCTTT CASSPQGIEAFF
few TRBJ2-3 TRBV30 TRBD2 TGTGCCTGGGGGAGGGGTGACACAGATACGCAGTATTTT CAWGRGDTDTQYF
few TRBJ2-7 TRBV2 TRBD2 TGTGCCAGCTTGGACCTATCTAGCGGGAGAGGCGAGCAGTACTTC CASLDLSSGRGEQYF
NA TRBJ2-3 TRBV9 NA TGTGCCAGCAGCGTAGTAGCGGTGGGGGCAGATACGCAGTATTTT CASSVVAVGADTQYF
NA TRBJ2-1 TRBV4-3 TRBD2 TGCGCCAGCAGCCAAGATCGGGGGAGGGCCTTCGTTGAGCAGTTCTTC CASSQDRGRAFVEQFF
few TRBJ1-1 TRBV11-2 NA TGTGCCAGCAGCCCGGGTGGGGGGTTCAACACTGAAGCTTTCTTT CASSPGGGFNTEAFF
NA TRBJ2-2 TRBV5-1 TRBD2 TGCGCCAGCTCCGGGGGACTAGCGACGAACACCGGGGAGCTGTTTTTT CASSGGLATNTGELFF
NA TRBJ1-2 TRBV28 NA TGTGCCAGCAGTTTCATGGGCTATGGCTACACCTTC CASSFMGYGYTF
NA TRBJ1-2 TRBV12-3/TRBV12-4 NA TGTGCCAGCACCTCGGGGGTGCGATTAGACTATGGCTACACCTTC CASTSGVRLDYGYTF
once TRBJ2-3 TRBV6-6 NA TGTGCCAGCAGTCGCGGTGGGGGCAGTTTCACAGATACGCAGTATTTT CASSRGGGSFTDTQYF
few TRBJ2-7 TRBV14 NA TGTGCCAGCAGCCAAGAAGACATGACTTTCTCCTACGAGCAGTACTTC CASSQEDMTFSYEQYF
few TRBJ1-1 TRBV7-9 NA TGTGCCAGCTGCTTGGGGGGGAACACTGAAGCTTTCTTT CASCLGGNTEAFF
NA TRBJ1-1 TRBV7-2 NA TGTGCCAGCAGAGGGGTTCAAAACACTGAAGCTTTCTTT CASRGVQNTEAFF
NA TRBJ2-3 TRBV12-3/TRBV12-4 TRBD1 TGTGCCAGCAGTTGGGCAGGGGGCCCAGGGTATTTT CASSWAGGPGYF
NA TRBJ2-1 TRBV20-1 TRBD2 TGCAGTGCTAGGCTAGCGGGTAATTCGTTCTTC CSARLAGNSFF
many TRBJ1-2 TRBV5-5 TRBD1 TGTGCCAGCAGCGTAATGCCGGGACAGGCGTATGGCTACACCTTC CASSVMPGQAYGYTF
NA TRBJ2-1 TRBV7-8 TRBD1 TGTGCCAGCGGGGAGGGGACAGGGGCCAATGAGCAGTTCTTC CASGEGTGANEQFF
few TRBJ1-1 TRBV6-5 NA TGTGCCAGCAGTTACCTTGCAACGGGCACTGAAGCTTTCTTT CASSYLATGTEAFF
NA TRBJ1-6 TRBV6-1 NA TGTGCCAGCAGTGAGCTTCTGGGGGGATCACCCCTCCACTTT CASSELLGGSPLHF
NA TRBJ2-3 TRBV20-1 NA TGCAGTGCGGGATATACGCAGTATTTT CSAGYTQYF